This T cell receptor beta chain appears in the sequencing data of a study of cytomegalovirus exposure and HLA in healthy donors. General study findings and limits: Reportedly, fewer N-insertions than the approximately 690-donor mean appeared in an Asian-associated ancestry cluster in a later analysis. Among the most significant clusters, several appeared linked to common viral pathogens in a later analysis.

Worth noting for this clone: The antigen is undetermined.

It was with 60 Vbeta and 13 Jbeta primers that the PCR ran. Clones were read by immunoSEQ multiplex PCR, and TCRdb kept only the in-frame ones, dropping some. This table holds 99,000 or so clones, roughly 70% found once. In germline, CDR1 is LNHDA, CDR2 SQIVND (reference sequence). The CDR3 has 16 amino acids. With 6 bases removed from V and 0 bases from J, the gap between germline ends came to 17 bases. Sequenced input: PBMCs. The V call is TRBV19, the J call TRBJ1-2; possibly TRBD1 for D (5 bases). The TCR sequence derives from a man aged 35 to 55 in good health and CMV-seronegative. The DNA for the CDR3 is TGTGCCAGTAGGACGGGACGCGGGACCGCTAACTATGGCTACACCTTC. Protein sequence: CASRTGRGTANYGYTF. Full variable domain (outside the CDR3, taken from reference TRBV19 and TRBJ1-2): DGGITQSPKYLFRKEGQNVTLSCEQNLNHDAMYWYRQDPGQGLRLIYYSQIVNDFQKGDIAEGYSVSREKKESFPLTVTSAQKNPTAFYLCASRTGRGTANYGYTFGSGTRLTVV.